The 27 T cell receptor beta chains in this list originate from one sample, sequenced in a study of CD8 T cells in Susac syndrome. An amount of RNA that ranged from roughly 0.45 to 1 ug was reverse transcribed with random hexamers. TCRdb re-analysed the immunoSEQ multiplex PCR reads in MiXCR, keeping a single row per CDR3 protein. The data show about 150,000 distinct CDR3 sequences, approximately 94% seen once. Sequenced sample: CD4+ T cells from PBMCs. The receptor source for this set is a human donor with Susac syndrome.

The chain links TRBV6-6 to TRBJ2-1; D is unresolved. This CDR3 comprises 12 residues. With 4 bases removed from V and 8 bases from J, the gap between germline ends came to 9 bases. Germline V gives CDR1 MNHNY, CDR2 SVGAGI (reference sequence). The DNA for the CDR3 is TGTGCCAGCAGTTCCTCCCGGGATGAGCAGTTCTTC. Translated: CASSSSRDEQFF.

The chain combines TRBV15 with TRBJ2-7, with a possible D match to TRBD2 (5 bases). The V end was cut by 0 bases, the J end by 0 bases, with 12 bases between. The CDR3 contains 16 residues. Germline CDR1 LNHNV, CDR2 YYDKDF (reference sequence). The CDR3 nucleotides read TGTGCCACCAGCAGAGACACGGACTCTAACTCCTACGAGCAGTACTTC. It codes for CATSRDTDSNSYEQYF.

The chain uses TRBV18 and TRBJ2-5; 8 nucleotides align to TRBD1. Trimming removed 4 bases from V and 1 base from J; junction bases left unmatched: 2. This CDR3 is built from 14 residues. Germline V CDR1 and CDR2: KGHSH, LQKENI. The CDR3: CASSQDRGQETQYF. The CDR3 DNA sequence: TGTGCCAGCTCACAAGACAGGGGCCAAGAGACCCAGTACTTC. Based on the CDR3 plus reference TRBV18 and TRBJ2-5, the full variable domain is NAGVMQNPRHLVRRRGQEARLRCSPMKGHSHVYWYRQLPEEGLKFMVYLQKENIIDESGMPKERFSAEFPKEGPSILRIQQVVRGDSAAYFCASSQDRGQETQYFGPGTRLLVL.

The rearrangement uses TRBV5-1 and TRBJ2-2; possibly TRBD1 for D (5 bases). The CDR3 runs 13 residues. Germline V CDR1 and CDR2: SGHRS, YFSETQ. Deletions cut 6 bases from V and 6 bases from J, with 12 bases between. CDR3 in DNA: TGCGCCAGCACCCCCCAGGGCGCCGGGGAGCTGTTTTTT. Its translation: CASTPQGAGELFF.

CDR3 sequence: CSVEPVGSTEAFF. CDR3 nucleotides: TGCAGCGTTGAACCGGTGGGCTCGACTGAAGCTTTCTTT. This chain connects TRBV29-1 to TRBJ1-1; D remains ambiguous. The germline V gene encodes CDR1 SQVTM and CDR2 ANQGSEA. Trimming stripped 2 bases from V and 5 bases from J, with 12 bases between. The CDR3 covers 13 residues.

The rearrangement uses TRBV29-1 and TRBJ2-3, with no clear D. Germline CDR1 SQVTM, CDR2 ANQGSEA. The V gene lost 7 bases and the J gene lost 6 bases, with 11 bases spanning the gap. The CDR3 has 11 residues. The CDR3 bases are TGCAGCGGTTCTAGTGTGGATACGCAGTATTTT. Amino acids: CSGSSVDTQYF.

This clonotype was observed a single time. The chain is built from TRBV28 and TRBJ2-6; no firm D call. The V gene's germline CDR1 is MDHEN and CDR2 SYDVKM. The CDR3 is 13 residues long. Trimming removed 7 bases from V and 4 bases from J, with 8 bases in between. CDR3 nucleotide sequence: TGTGCCAGCATGGTATCCGGGGCCAACGTCCTGACTTTC. It specifies CASMVSGANVLTF. The variable domain in full, with the rest retrieved from reference TRBV28 and TRBJ2-6, is DVKVTQSSRYLVKRTGEKVFLECVQDMDHENMFWYRQDPGLGLRLIYFSYDVKMKEKGDIPEGYSVSREKKERFSLILESASTNQTSMYLCASMVSGANVLTFGAGSRLTVL.

The chain joins TRBV5-1 to TRBJ2-1, with 7 bases identical to TRBD2. CDR1 SGHRS and CDR2 YFSETQ come from the germline V gene. V trimming: 5 bases; J trimming: 6 bases; junction bases outside the gene matches: 5. CDR3 length: 13 amino acids. The CDR3 nucleotides read TGCGCCAGCAGTCGGGGGGATACCAATGAGCAGTTCTTC. It yields the protein CASSRGDTNEQFF.

V usage is TRBV3-1 and J usage is TRBJ2-5, with D uncertain. This CDR3 has 10 residues. CDR1 is LGHDT and CDR2 is YNNKEL in the germline V gene (reference sequence). Trimming shortened V by 8 bases and J by 5 bases, and 6 bases separated the two germline ends. This CDR3 reads CASGFETQYF. The CDR3 bases are TGTGCCAGCGGGTTTGAGACCCAGTACTTC.

This clonotype was observed a single time. The chain employs TRBV20-1 and TRBJ1-1; D might be TRBD1 (6 bases). The V and J ends lost 4 bases and 5 bases respectively, with 11 bases between them. In germline, CDR1 is DFQATT, CDR2 SNEGSKA (reference sequence). The CDR3 loop spans 12 amino acids. CDR3 nucleotides: TGCAGTGCTATTGGGACAAGGACTGAAGCTTTCTTT. Amino acids: CSAIGTRTEAFF.

CDR3 DNA sequence: TGTGCCAGCAGTCGTAGCGGGAGATACTACGAGCAGTACTTC. This encodes CASSRSGRYYEQYF. The rearrangement joins TRBV27 to TRBJ2-7; 9 bases agree with TRBD2. Per the germline V gene, CDR1 is MNHEY and CDR2 is SMNVEV (reference sequence). This CDR3 comprises 14 residues. J was trimmed by 3 bases and V by 5 bases; bases with no gene match: 5.

The V call is TRBV7-2, the J call TRBJ2-6; D possibly uses TRBD1 or TRBD2 (6 bases each). This CDR3 is built from 17 residues. The germline V gene has CDR1 SGHTA and CDR2 FQGNSA. Trimming cost V 4 bases and J 0 bases, with 13 bases left between them. The CDR3 loop is CASSSGGHLSGANVLTF. The CDR3 DNA reads as TGTGCCAGCAGCTCCGGGGGACACCTCTCTGGGGCCAACGTCCTGACTTTC.

Turning to this clonotype: One junction end does not reproduce the germline sequence, and a read error may be involved. The chain employs TRBV7-7 and TRBJ2-3; D unclear. The CDR3 has 13 residues. Germline-derived CDR1 and CDR2 are SSHAT and FNYEAQ (reference sequence). CDR3 protein: CASSASGTDTQYF. For the CDR3, the DNA is TGTGCTAGCAGCGCTTCAGGCACAGATACGCAGTATTTT.

The rearrangement joins TRBV7-7 to TRBJ2-7; TRBD1 or TRBD2 may be the D gene (5 bases each). The CDR3 contains 14 residues. Germline V CDR1 and CDR2: SSHAT, FNYEAQ (reference sequence). This chain's CDR3 is CASLQLGALRWQYV. CDR3 in DNA: TGTGCTAGCCTCCAACTCGGGGCCCTGCGTTGGCAGTACGTC.

The chain has TRBV28 and TRBJ2-6; unclear D gene. Germline V lookup: CDR1 MDHEN, CDR2 SYDVKM. V gave up 2 bases and J gave up 8 bases, with 4 bases separating them. This CDR3 has 12 residues. This CDR3 reads CASSLTTNVLTF. The DNA for the CDR3 is TGTGCCAGCAGTTTAACGACCAACGTCCTGACTTTC.

V gene TRBV29-1 combines with J gene TRBJ1-2; D remains unclear. V shed 5 bases and J shed 1 base, with 8 bases lying between them. The CDR3 is 12 amino acids. From germline, CDR1 is SQVTM and CDR2 ANQGSEA. Here the CDR3 DNA reads TGCAGCGTTTCGACGGTTAACTATGGCTACACCTTC. Protein sequence: CSVSTVNYGYTF.

Written as DNA, the CDR3 is TGCGCCAGCAGCTTGGACGGAACATTCCCCTACGAGCAGTACTTC. Its translation: CASSLDGTFPYEQYF. The chain combines TRBV5-1 with TRBJ2-7, with D hard to call. Germline V gene sequence: CDR1 SGHRS, CDR2 YFSETQ. The CDR3 totals 15 residues. Trimming pared 0 bases from V and 2 bases from J, leaving 12 bases between.

The genes are TRBV20-1 and TRBJ1-1; possibly TRBD1 for D (5 bases). Per germline, CDR1 DFQATT and CDR2 SNEGSKA (reference sequence). The CDR3 totals 14 residues. The V gene lost 4 bases and the J gene lost 1 base, with 13 bases spanning the gap. CDR3 bases: TGCAGTGCTAACATCCTGACAGCGAACACTGAAGCTTTCTTT. Protein product: CSANILTANTEAFF.

This chain uses TRBV20-1 with TRBJ2-7; D not certain. The germline V gene encodes CDR1 DFQATT and CDR2 SNEGSKA (reference sequence). Trimming took off 2 bases at V and 2 bases at J, with 10 bases between the two ends. This CDR3 spans 13 amino acids. CDR3 amino acids: CSARLDGAYEQYV. Here the CDR3 DNA reads TGCAGTGCTAGACTTGACGGAGCCTACGAGCAGTACGTC.

V usage is TRBV30 and J usage is TRBJ2-5; tentatively, D is TRBD1 or TRBD2 (6 bases each). Between the trimmed V and J ends, which lost 2 bases and 5 bases, there was a span of 18 bases. From germline, CDR1 is GTSNPN and CDR2 SVGIG (reference sequence). This CDR3 region has 15 residues. CDR3 sequence: CAWSISTGGWETQYF. The DNA of the CDR3 is TGTGCCTGGAGTATCTCGACAGGAGGGTGGGAGACCCAGTACTTC. The full variable domain, completed using reference TRBV30 and TRBJ2-5, is SQTIHQWPATLVQPVGSPLSLECTVEGTSNPNLYWYRQAAGRGLQLLFYSVGIGQISSEVPQNLSASRPQDRQFILSSKKLLLSDSGFYLCAWSISTGGWETQYFGPGTRLLVL.

V gene TRBV3-1 combines with J gene TRBJ1-4, with D maybe TRBD1 (6 bases). V lost 4 bases, J lost 8 bases, and 17 bases lay in between. From germline, CDR1 is LGHDT and CDR2 YNNKEL (reference sequence). The CDR3 covers 15 residues. CDR3 loop: CASSRSEAGAEKLFF. In DNA, the CDR3 is TGTGCCAGCAGCCGGAGCGAGGCAGGGGCCGAAAAACTGTTTTTT.

The V and J genes are TRBV18 and TRBJ1-3, with a weak D call TRBD1 (5 bases). The CDR3 covers 17 residues. Per the germline V gene, CDR1 is KGHSH and CDR2 is LQKENI. V gave up 3 bases and J gave up 0 bases, with 15 bases separating them. CDR3 sequence reads: CASSPELTGVSGNTIYF. DNA for the CDR3: TGTGCCAGCTCACCGGAATTAACAGGAGTCTCTGGAAACACCATATATTTT. The whole variable domain, remainder taken from reference TRBV18 and TRBJ1-3, is NAGVMQNPRHLVRRRGQEARLRCSPMKGHSHVYWYRQLPEEGLKFMVYLQKENIIDESGMPKERFSAEFPKEGPSILRIQQVVRGDSAAYFCASSPELTGVSGNTIYFGEGSWLTVV.

J is TRBJ2-7 and V is TRBV6-2 or TRBV6-3; tentatively, D is TRBD1 (6 bases). V was trimmed by 7 bases and J by 2 bases, leaving 21 bases between them. This CDR3 is built from 16 residues. Germline values: CDR1 MNHEY, CDR2 SVGEGT. CDR3 loop: CASTRPTGTPPYEQYF. CDR3 nucleotides: TGTGCCAGCACCAGGCCAACCGGGACACCTCCCTACGAGCAGTACTTC.

This chain connects TRBV29-1 to TRBJ2-5, with no clear D. The CDR3 is 11 amino acids. The germline V gene encodes CDR1 SQVTM and CDR2 ANQGSEA. V dropped 6 bases and J dropped 2 bases, with 7 bases sitting between them. The CDR3 loop reads CSVQPQETQYF. As DNA, the CDR3 is TGCAGCGTACAGCCGCAAGAGACCCAGTACTTC.

V usage is TRBV7-2 and J usage is TRBJ2-3; perhaps TRBD1 as D (5 bases). From germline, CDR1 is SGHTA and CDR2 FQGNSA. V lost 3 bases and J 0 bases, leaving 10 bases between the germline ends. The CDR3 totals 15 residues. CDR3 nucleotide sequence: TGTGCCAGCAGCTTTGACAGTTCTAGCACAGATACGCAGTATTTT. As protein: CASSFDSSSTDTQYF. Based on the CDR3 plus reference TRBV7-2 and TRBJ2-3, the full variable domain is GAGVSQSPSNKVTEKGKDVELRCDPISGHTALYWYRQSLGQGLEFLIYFQGNSAPDKSGLPSDRFSAERTGGSVSTLTIQRTQQEDSAVYLCASSFDSSSTDTQYFGPGTRLTVL.

This chain joins TRBV30 and TRBJ1-2; D not resolved. The germline gives CDR1 GTSNPN, CDR2 SVGIG (reference sequence). The CDR3 runs 13 residues. V lost 3 bases and J lost 2, with 10 bases in between. CDR3 loop: CAWSANDNYGYTF. In DNA, the CDR3 is TGTGCCTGGAGCGCCAACGACAACTATGGCTACACCTTC.

The chain employs TRBV4-3 and TRBJ1-1, with D unclear. CDR3 length: 13 residues. Per germline, CDR1 LGHNA and CDR2 YSLEER. V lost 3 bases to trimming and J lost 2 bases, with 7 bases between them. CDR3 protein: CASSQGQNTEAFF. In DNA form, the CDR3 reads TGCGCCAGCAGCCAGGGTCAAAACACTGAAGCTTTCTTT.